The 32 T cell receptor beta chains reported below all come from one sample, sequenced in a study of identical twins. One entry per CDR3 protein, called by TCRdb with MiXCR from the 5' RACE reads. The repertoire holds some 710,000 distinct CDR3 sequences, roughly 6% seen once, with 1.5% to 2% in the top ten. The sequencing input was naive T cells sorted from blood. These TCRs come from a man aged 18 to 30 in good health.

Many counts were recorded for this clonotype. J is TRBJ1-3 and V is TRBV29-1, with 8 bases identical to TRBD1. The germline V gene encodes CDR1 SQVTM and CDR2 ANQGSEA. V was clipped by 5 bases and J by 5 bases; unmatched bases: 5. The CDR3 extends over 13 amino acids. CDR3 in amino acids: CSVPGQGRNTIYF. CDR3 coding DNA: TGCAGCGTTCCTGGACAGGGCAGAAACACCATATATTTT.

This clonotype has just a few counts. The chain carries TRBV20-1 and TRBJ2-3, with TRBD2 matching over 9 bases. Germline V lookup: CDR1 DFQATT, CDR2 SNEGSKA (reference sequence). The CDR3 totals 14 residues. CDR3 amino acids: CRAEGGRAVDTQYF. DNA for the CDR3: TGCAGGGCGGAGGGCGGGAGGGCCGTCGATACGCAGTATTTT.

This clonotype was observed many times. The CDR3 coding sequence is TGTGCCAGCAGCCAAGGGGACTTGCAGGCGCAGTATTTT. This gives the protein CASSQGDLQAQYF. The J gene is TRBJ2-3, the V gene TRBV12-3 or TRBV12-4; D might be TRBD2 (6 bases). V gave up 6 bases and J gave up 10 bases, with 17 bases separating them. This CDR3 is built from 13 residues.

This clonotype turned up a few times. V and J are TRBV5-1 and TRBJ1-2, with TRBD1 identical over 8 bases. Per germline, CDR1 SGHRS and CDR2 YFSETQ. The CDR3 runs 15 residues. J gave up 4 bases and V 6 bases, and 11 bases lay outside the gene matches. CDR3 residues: CASTPGGTGIYGYTF. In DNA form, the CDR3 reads TGCGCCAGCACCCCAGGAGGGACAGGCATCTATGGCTACACCTTC.

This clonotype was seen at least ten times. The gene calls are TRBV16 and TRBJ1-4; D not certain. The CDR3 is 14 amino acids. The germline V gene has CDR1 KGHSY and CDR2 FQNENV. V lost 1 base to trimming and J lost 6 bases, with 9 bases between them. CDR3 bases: TGTGCCAGCAGCCAATTTTGGGCAGATGAAAAACTGTTTTTT. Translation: CASSQFWADEKLFF.

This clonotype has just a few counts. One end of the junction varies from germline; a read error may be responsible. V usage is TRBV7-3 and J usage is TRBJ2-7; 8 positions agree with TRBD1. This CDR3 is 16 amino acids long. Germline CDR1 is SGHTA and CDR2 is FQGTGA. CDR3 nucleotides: TGTGCCAGCAGCTTAACGTGGGGACAGGAAGCCTACAAGCAGTACTTC. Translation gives CASSLTWGQEAYKQYF.

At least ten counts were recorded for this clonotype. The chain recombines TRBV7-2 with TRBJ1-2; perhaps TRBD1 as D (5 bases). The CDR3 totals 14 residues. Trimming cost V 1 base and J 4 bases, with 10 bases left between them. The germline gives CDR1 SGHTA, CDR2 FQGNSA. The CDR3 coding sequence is TGTGCCAGCAGCTTAGGGGGGGATAGCTATGGCTACACCTTC. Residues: CASSLGGDSYGYTF.

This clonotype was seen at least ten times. CDR3 coding DNA: TGTGCCAGCAGCCAACAGGGGACCCCTCGCTATGGCTACACCTTC. Translated: CASSQQGTPRYGYTF. The genes are TRBV3-1 and TRBJ1-2; D may be TRBD1 (6 bases). Deletions cut 2 bases from V and 4 bases from J, with 14 bases between. Germline CDR1 LGHDT, CDR2 YNNKEL (reference sequence). There are 15 residues in the CDR3. Supplemented by reference TRBV3-1 and TRBJ1-2, the full variable domain reads DTAVSQTPKYLVTQMGNDKSIKCEQNLGHDTMYWYKQDSKKFLKIMFSYNNKELIINETVPNRFSPKSPDKAHLNLHINSLELGDSAVYFCASSQQGTPRYGYTFGSGTRLTVV.

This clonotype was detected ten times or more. The CDR3 reads CAIIITGVGEAFF. The DNA of the CDR3 is TGTGCCATCATCATCACAGGGGTTGGTGAAGCTTTCTTT. The J gene is TRBJ1-1, the V gene TRBV10-3; 7 bases fit TRBD1. Germline CDR1 is ENHRY and CDR2 is SYGVKD. This CDR3 has 13 amino acids. The ends lost 7 bases at V and 7 bases at J; junction bases unmatched: 9.

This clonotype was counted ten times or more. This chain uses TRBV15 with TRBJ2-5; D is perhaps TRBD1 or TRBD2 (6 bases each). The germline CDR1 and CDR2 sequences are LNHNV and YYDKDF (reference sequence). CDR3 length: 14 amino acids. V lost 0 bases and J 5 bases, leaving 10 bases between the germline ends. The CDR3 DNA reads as TGTGCCACCAGCAGAGACAGGGGACTGGAGACCCAGTACTTC. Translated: CATSRDRGLETQYF. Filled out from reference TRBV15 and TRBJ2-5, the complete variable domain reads DAMVIQNPRYQVTQFGKPVTLSCSQTLNHNVMYWYQQKSSQAPKLLFHYYDKDFNNEADTPDNFQSRRPNTSFCFLDIRSPGLGDTAMYLCATSRDRGLETQYFGPGTRLLVL.

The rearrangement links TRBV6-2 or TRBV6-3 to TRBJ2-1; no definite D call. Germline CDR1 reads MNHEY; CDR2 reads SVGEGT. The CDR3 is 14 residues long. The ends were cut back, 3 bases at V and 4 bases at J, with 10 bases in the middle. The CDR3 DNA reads TGTGCCAGCAGTTATTTAGATCCTTACAATGAGCAGTTCTTC. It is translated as CASSYLDPYNEQFF.

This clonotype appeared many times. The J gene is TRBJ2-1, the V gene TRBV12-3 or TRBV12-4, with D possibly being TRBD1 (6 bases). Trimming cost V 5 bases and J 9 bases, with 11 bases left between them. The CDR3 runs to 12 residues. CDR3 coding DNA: TGTGCCAGCAGTCTCCTACAGGGTGAGCAGTTCTTC. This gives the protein CASSLLQGEQFF.

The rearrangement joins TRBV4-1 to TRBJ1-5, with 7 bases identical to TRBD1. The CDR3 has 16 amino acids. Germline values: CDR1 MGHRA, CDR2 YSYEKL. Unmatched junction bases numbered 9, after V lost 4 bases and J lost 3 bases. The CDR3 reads CASSLTGARTNQPQHF. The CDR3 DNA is TGCGCCAGCAGCCTAACAGGGGCTAGGACCAATCAGCCCCAGCATTTT.

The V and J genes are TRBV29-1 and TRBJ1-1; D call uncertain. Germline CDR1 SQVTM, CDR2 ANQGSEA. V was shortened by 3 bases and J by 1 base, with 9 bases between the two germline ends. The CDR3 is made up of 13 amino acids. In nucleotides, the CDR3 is TGCAGCGTTGACGTCCAGCCGAACACTGAAGCTTTCTTT. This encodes CSVDVQPNTEAFF.

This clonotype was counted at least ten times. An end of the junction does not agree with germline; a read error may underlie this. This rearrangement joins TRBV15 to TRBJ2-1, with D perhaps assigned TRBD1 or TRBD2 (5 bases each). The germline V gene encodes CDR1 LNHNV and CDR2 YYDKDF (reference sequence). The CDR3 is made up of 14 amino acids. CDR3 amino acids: CATSRDRGAAGTVF. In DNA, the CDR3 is TGTGCCACCAGCAGAGATAGGGGAGCTGCAGGCACGGTCTTC. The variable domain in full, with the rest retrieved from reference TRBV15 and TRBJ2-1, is DAMVIQNPRYQVTQFGKPVTLSCSQTLNHNVMYWYQQKSSQAPKLLFHYYDKDFNNEADTPDNFQSRRPNTSFCFLDIRSPGLGDTAMYLCATSRDRGAAGTVFGPGTRLTVL.

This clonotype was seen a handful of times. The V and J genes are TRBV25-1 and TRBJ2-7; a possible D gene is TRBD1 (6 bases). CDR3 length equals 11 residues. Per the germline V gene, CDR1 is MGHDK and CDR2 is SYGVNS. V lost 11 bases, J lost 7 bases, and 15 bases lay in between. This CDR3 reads CAVQGAREQYF. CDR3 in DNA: TGTGCCGTACAGGGAGCGCGGGAGCAGTACTTC.

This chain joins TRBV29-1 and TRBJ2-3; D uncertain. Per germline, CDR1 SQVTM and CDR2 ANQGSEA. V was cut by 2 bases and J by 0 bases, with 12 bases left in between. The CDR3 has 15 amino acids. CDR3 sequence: CSVEPASASTDTQYF. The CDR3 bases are TGCAGCGTTGAACCGGCTAGTGCTAGCACAGATACGCAGTATTTT.

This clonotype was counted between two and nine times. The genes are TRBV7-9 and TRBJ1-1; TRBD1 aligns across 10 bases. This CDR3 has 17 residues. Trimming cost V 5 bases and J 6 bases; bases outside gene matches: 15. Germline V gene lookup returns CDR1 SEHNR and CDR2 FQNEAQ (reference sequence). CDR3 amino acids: CASSPRLVRDRGSEAFF. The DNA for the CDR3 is TGTGCCAGCAGCCCCCGTTTGGTCCGGGACAGGGGCTCTGAAGCTTTCTTT.

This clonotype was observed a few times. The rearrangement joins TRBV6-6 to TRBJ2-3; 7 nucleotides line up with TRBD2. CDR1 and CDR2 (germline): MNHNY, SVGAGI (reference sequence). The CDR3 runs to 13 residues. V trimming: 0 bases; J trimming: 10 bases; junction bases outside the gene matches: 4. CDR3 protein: CASSYSEGLPQYF. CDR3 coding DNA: TGTGCCAGCAGTTACTCGGAGGGACTACCGCAGTATTTT.

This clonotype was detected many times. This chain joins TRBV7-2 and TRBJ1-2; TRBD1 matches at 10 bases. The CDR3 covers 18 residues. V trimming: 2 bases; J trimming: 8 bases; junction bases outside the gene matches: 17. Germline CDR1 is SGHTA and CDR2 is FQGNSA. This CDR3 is CASSLKRRSGTGAGGYTF. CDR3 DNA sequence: TGTGCCAGCAGCTTAAAGCGGCGTTCCGGGACAGGGGCAGGCGGCTACACCTTC.

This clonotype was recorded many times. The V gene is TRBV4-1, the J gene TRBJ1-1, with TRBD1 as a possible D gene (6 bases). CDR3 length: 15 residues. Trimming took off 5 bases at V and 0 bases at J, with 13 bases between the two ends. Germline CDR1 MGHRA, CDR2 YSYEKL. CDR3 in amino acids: CASSRGGVMNTEAFF. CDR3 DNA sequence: TGCGCCAGCAGCAGAGGGGGGGTAATGAACACTGAAGCTTTCTTT.

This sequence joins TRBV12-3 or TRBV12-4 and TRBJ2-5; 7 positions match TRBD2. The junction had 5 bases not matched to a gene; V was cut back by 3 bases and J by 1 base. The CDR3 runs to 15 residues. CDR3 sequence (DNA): TGTGCCAGCAGTTTGGGCGGGAGTACCCAAGAGACCCAGTACTTC. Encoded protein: CASSLGGSTQETQYF.

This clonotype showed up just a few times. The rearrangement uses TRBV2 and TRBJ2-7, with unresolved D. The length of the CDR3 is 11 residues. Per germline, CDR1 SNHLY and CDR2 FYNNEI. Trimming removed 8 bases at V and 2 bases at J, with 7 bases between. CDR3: CASRSTYEQYF. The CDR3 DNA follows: TGTGCCAGCCGTAGTACCTACGAGCAGTACTTC.

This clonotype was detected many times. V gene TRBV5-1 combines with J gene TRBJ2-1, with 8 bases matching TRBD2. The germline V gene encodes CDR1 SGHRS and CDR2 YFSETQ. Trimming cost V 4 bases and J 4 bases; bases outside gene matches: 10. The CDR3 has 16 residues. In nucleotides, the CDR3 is TGCGCCAGCAGCCCGGGGGGGCCGGTGCGATACAATGAGCAGTTCTTC. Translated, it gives CASSPGGPVRYNEQFF.

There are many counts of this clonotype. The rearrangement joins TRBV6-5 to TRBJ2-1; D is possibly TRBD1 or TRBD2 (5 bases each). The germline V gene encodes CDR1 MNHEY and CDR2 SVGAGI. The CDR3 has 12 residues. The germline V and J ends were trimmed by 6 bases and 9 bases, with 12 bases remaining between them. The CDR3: CASRHRDAEQFF. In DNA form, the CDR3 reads TGTGCCAGCAGACACCGGGACGCTGAGCAGTTCTTC.

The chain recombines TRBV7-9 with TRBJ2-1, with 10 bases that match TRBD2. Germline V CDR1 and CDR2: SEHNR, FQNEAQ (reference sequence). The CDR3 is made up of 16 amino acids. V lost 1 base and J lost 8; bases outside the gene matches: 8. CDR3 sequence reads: CASSLEASGSWYEQFF. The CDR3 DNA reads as TGTGCCAGCAGCTTAGAGGCTAGCGGGAGTTGGTATGAGCAGTTCTTC.

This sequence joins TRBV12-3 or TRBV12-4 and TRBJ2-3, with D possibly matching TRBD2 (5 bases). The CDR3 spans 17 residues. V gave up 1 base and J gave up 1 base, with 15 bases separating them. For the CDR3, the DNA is TGTGCCAGCAGTTTAGGGAGGTGGGAGCGGCGCACAGATACGCAGTATTTT. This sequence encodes CASSLGRWERRTDTQYF.

CDR3 DNA sequence: TGTGCCAGCAGTGATTGGGTCAGCTCCTACAATGAGCAGTTCTTC. It encodes CASSDWVSSYNEQFF. The chain couples TRBV6-1 to TRBJ2-1; D gene uncertain. Trimming pared 3 bases from V and 0 bases from J, leaving 9 bases between. The CDR3 spans 15 residues. Germline CDR1 MNHNS, CDR2 SASEGT.

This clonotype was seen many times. CDR3 protein: CASSLARGLYEQYF. The CDR3 DNA reads as TGCGCCAGCAGCTTGGCCAGGGGGCTCTACGAGCAGTACTTC. The gene calls are TRBV5-1 and TRBJ2-7; TRBD1 agrees at 8 bases. Trimming cost V 0 bases and J 3 bases; bases outside gene matches: 2. The CDR3 runs to 14 residues. Germline CDR1 and CDR2: SGHRS and YFSETQ.

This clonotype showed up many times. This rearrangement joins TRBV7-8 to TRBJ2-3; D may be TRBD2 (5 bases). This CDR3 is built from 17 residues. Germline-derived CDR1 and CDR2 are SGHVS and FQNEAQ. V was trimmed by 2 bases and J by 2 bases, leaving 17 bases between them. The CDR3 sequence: CASSLPILRGPTDTQYF. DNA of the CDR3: TGTGCCAGCAGCTTACCTATTTTAAGAGGGCCCACAGATACGCAGTATTTT. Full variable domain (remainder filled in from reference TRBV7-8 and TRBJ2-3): GAGVSQSPRYKVAKRGQDVALRCDPISGHVSLFWYQQALGQGPEFLTYFQNEAQLDKSGLPSDRFFAERPEGSVSTLKIQRTQQEDSAVYLCASSLPILRGPTDTQYFGPGTRLTVL.

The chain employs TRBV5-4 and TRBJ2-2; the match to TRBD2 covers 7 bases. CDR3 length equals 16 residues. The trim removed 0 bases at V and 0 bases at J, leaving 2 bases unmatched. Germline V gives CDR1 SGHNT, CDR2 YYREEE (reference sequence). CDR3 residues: CASSLGSGSNTGELFF. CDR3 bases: TGTGCCAGCAGCTTGGGTAGCGGGTCGAACACCGGGGAGCTGTTTTTT.

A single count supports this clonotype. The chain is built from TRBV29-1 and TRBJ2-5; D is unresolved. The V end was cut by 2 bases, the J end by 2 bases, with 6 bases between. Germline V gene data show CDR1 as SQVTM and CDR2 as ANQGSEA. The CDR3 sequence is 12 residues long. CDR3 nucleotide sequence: TGCAGCGTTGAATTCCAACAAGAGACCCAGTACTTC. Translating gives CSVEFQQETQYF.